A selection of T cell receptor beta chains follows, all from one sample in a study of spatial heterogeneity in lung cancer. Via MiXCR, TCRdb re-called the 5' RACE reads, giving one row per CDR3 protein. The sample contains about 38,000 distinct CDR3 sequences, 6.5% to 8.5% of which appear only once. The sequences come from PBMCs, collected at surgery. Every receptor here comes from a male donor with early-stage non-small cell lung cancer. Each CDR3 is given with its conserved first and last residue. The D gene is left open where the match is weak. Only part of the rows carry a size: once, few, many, or a class if the clone is expanded.

j_call | d_call | v_call | clone_size | cdr3_aa | cdr3_nt
TRBJ2-7 | . | TRBV10-3 | . | CAISDPDGWDYEQYF | TGTGCCATCAGTGACCCAGATGGTTGGGACTACGAGCAGTACTTC
TRBJ1-6 | TRBD1 | TRBV5-4 | . | CASSLRQGRGSPLHF | TGTGCCAGCAGCTTGAGACAGGGGAGGGGATCACCCCTCCACTTT
TRBJ2-3 | . | TRBV6-2/TRBV6-3 | few | CASSYGGAGTDTQYF | TGTGCCAGCAGTTATGGAGGGGCTGGCACAGATACGCAGTATTTT
TRBJ2-4 | . | TRBV6-2/TRBV6-3 | few | CASSYTQGVAKNIQYF | TGTGCCAGCAGTTACACCCAAGGGGTAGCCAAAAACATTCAGTACTTC
TRBJ1-1 | . | TRBV29-1 | few | CSVVPGATEAFF | TGCAGCGTCGTTCCAGGGGCCACTGAAGCTTTCTTT
TRBJ1-1 | . | TRBV24-1 | many | CATSAAGNTEAFF | TGTGCCACCAGTGCGGCCGGGAACACTGAAGCTTTCTTT
TRBJ2-1 | . | TRBV5-1 | . | CASSSRGGGANNEQFF | TGCGCCAGCAGCTCGAGGGGCGGGGGCGCCAACAATGAGCAGTTCTTC
TRBJ2-5 | . | TRBV5-1 | . | CASSSQQGQETQYF | TGCGCCAGCAGCTCCCAGCAGGGCCAAGAGACCCAGTACTTC
TRBJ2-3 | . | TRBV7-8 | many | CASRTTRRTATDTQYF | TGTGCCAGCAGGACTACCCGGAGGACGGCAACAGATACGCAGTATTTT
TRBJ2-3 | . | TRBV4-3 | many | CASSSRLGTQYF | TGCGCCAGCAGCTCTAGGTTGGGTACGCAGTATTTT
TRBJ1-1 | . | TRBV6-2/TRBV6-3 | few | CASRHGVEAFF | TGTGCCAGCAGGCATGGAGTTGAAGCTTTCTTT
TRBJ2-7 | . | TRBV7-6 | many | CASSLEGRGSYEQYF | TGTGCCAGCAGCTTAGAAGGTCGAGGTTCCTACGAGCAGTACTTC
TRBJ2-1 | . | TRBV30 | few | CAWSVGSGSYNEQFF | TGTGCCTGGAGTGTAGGCTCCGGCTCCTACAATGAGCAGTTCTTC
TRBJ2-3 | TRBD2 | TRBV6-4 | many | CASSDPAGASGGRTDTQYF | TGTGCCAGCAGTGACCCAGCGGGAGCCTCCGGGGGGCGGACAGATACGCAGTATTTT
TRBJ1-1 | . | TRBV18 | . | CASSPRSTNTEAFF | TGTGCCAGCTCACCTAGATCCACGAACACTGAAGCTTTCTTT
TRBJ1-2 | . | TRBV12-3/TRBV12-4 | few | CASTRPPHILNPYGYTF | TGTGCCAGCACCCGCCCCCCCCACATCCTAAATCCCTATGGCTACACCTTC
TRBJ1-5 | TRBD1 | TRBV27 | . | CASSPSTTGVTNQPQHF | TGTGCCAGCAGTCCCTCCACGACAGGGGTTACCAATCAGCCCCAGCATTTT
TRBJ1-1 | . | TRBV6-2/TRBV6-3 | many | CASSYSMDTSREAFF | TGTGCCAGCAGTTACTCGATGGACACCTCGAGGGAAGCTTTCTTT
TRBJ2-3 | . | TRBV29-1 | many | CSVSTHIGPDTQYF | TGCAGCGTTTCCACCCACATTGGACCAGATACGCAGTATTTT
TRBJ1-1 | . | TRBV7-9 | few | CASSKRGRSNTEAFF | TGTGCCAGCAGCAAAAGGGGACGGTCGAACACTGAAGCTTTCTTT
TRBJ2-3 | . | TRBV6-5 | many | CASSPAAATDTQYF | TGTGCCAGCAGTCCAGCGGCAGCGACAGATACGCAGTATTTT
TRBJ2-1 | . | TRBV5-1 | . | CASSLAWGTMGNEQFF | TGCGCCAGCAGCTTGGCTTGGGGAACAATGGGGAATGAGCAGTTCTTC
TRBJ1-2 | . | TRBV3-1 | few | CASSQDWSVGRYNYGYTF | TGTGCCAGCAGCCAAGATTGGAGCGTAGGACGGTACAACTATGGCTACACCTTC
TRBJ2-1 | TRBD1 | TRBV4-2 | many | CASSQEGTVFHEQFF | TGTGCCAGCAGCCAAGAAGGGACAGTATTCCATGAGCAGTTCTTC
TRBJ1-2 | . | TRBV6-6 | many | CASSTGIVYGYTF | TGTGCCAGCAGCACAGGGATAGTGTATGGCTACACCTTC
TRBJ2-3 | TRBD2 | TRBV27 | few | CASSLAGLPDTQYF | TGTGCCAGCAGTTTGGCGGGACTACCAGATACGCAGTATTTT
TRBJ1-1 | . | TRBV7-9 | few | CASSSDRGHTEAFF | TGTGCCAGCAGCTCCGACAGAGGGCACACTGAAGCTTTCTTT
TRBJ2-3 | . | TRBV20-1 | few | CSAPSGGTDTQYF | TGCAGTGCCCCGTCGGGGGGCACAGATACGCAGTATTTT
TRBJ2-3 | TRBD2 | TRBV7-2 | . | CASSKGLAGTDTQYF | TGTGCCAGCAGCAAGGGACTAGCGGGCACAGATACGCAGTATTTT
TRBJ1-4 | . | TRBV4-1 | . | CASSQWRNEKLFF | TGCGCCAGCAGCCAATGGCGGAATGAAAAACTGTTTTTT
TRBJ2-4 | TRBD1 | TRBV6-5 | . | CASSSGQGRAKNIQYF | TGTGCCAGCAGTTCCGGACAGGGGCGAGCCAAAAACATTCAGTACTTC
TRBJ2-2 | . | TRBV7-3 | few | CASSPRGPVPPGELFF | TGTGCCAGCAGCCCGAGGGGCCCCGTTCCCCCCGGGGAGCTGTTTTTT
TRBJ1-5 | TRBD1 | TRBV10-3 | few | CAISPGQGKSRNQPQHF | TGTGCCATCAGTCCGGGACAGGGAAAATCGCGCAATCAGCCCCAGCATTTT
TRBJ1-6 | TRBD1 | TRBV6-5 | many | CASSSRQGSPLHF | TGTGCCAGCAGTTCACGACAGGGCTCACCCCTCCACTTT
TRBJ2-2 | . | TRBV7-9 | many | CASSLGRNTGELFF | TGTGCCAGCAGCTTAGGCAGAAACACCGGGGAGCTGTTTTTT
TRBJ2-2 | . | TRBV6-2/TRBV6-3 | many | CASSLNTGELFF | TGTGCCAGCAGTCTTAACACCGGGGAGCTGTTTTTT
TRBJ2-2 | . | TRBV12-3/TRBV12-4 | few | CASTPRGTGELFF | TGTGCCAGCACTCCGAGGGGCACCGGGGAGCTGTTTTTT
TRBJ2-6 | . | TRBV20-1 | few | CSARDEGGGANVLTF | TGCAGTGCTAGAGATGAGGGAGGTGGGGCCAACGTCCTGACTTTC
TRBJ1-3 | TRBD1 | TRBV15 | many | CATSRDPRDSSGNTIYF | TGTGCCACCAGCAGAGATCCCCGGGACAGCTCTGGAAACACCATATATTTT
TRBJ1-2 | TRBD1 | TRBV16 | many | CASSQSRDRGSGYTF | TGTGCCAGCAGCCAATCGCGGGACAGGGGTTCGGGCTACACCTTC
TRBJ2-5 | . | TRBV21-1 | . | CASNHRDRQETQYF | TGTGCCAGCAATCACCGGGACAGACAAGAGACCCAGTACTTC
TRBJ1-6 | . | TRBV7-9 | many | CASSAGLSPLHF | TGTGCCAGCAGCGCCGGACTTTCACCCCTCCACTTT
TRBJ2-7 | TRBD1 | TRBV7-8 | few | CASSLALQGEEQYF | TGTGCCAGCAGCTTAGCTCTACAGGGGGAGGAGCAGTACTTC
TRBJ2-3 | . | TRBV6-5 | few | CASSYSKLRTDTQYF | TGTGCCAGCAGTTACTCGAAACTCCGCACAGATACGCAGTATTTT
TRBJ1-5 | . | TRBV2 | . | CASRGQGSQPQHF | TGTGCCAGCAGAGGGCAGGGCAGTCAGCCCCAGCATTTT
TRBJ2-3 | . | TRBV6-2/TRBV6-3 | many | CASSYQATDTQYF | TGTGCCAGCAGTTACCAAGCTACAGATACGCAGTATTTT
TRBJ1-2 | . | TRBV12-3/TRBV12-4 | many | CASSPDPYGYTF | TGTGCCAGCAGTCCGGACCCTTATGGCTACACCTTC
TRBJ1-1 | . | TRBV7-3 | . | CACCGGPNTEAFF | TGTGCCTGCTGTGGAGGGCCGAACACTGAAGCTTTCTTT
TRBJ1-2 | . | TRBV21-1 | few | CASSKEIQGTNYGYTF | TGTGCCAGCAGCAAAGAAATACAGGGGACCAACTATGGCTACACCTTC
TRBJ2-1 | . | TRBV27 | many | CASSSSGVHEQFF | TGTGCCAGCAGTTCTTCAGGGGTCCATGAGCAGTTCTTC
TRBJ2-6 | . | TRBV3-1 | many | CASSQGATDANVLTF | TGTGCCAGCAGCCAAGGGGCGACGGATGCCAACGTCCTGACTTTC
TRBJ2-1 | . | TRBV20-1 | few | CMAARSHNEQFF | TGCATGGCCGCTCGGAGTCACAATGAGCAGTTCTTC
TRBJ2-5 | . | TRBV21-1 | few | CASRILGGAETQYF | TGTGCCAGCAGAATCTTGGGGGGCGCTGAGACCCAGTACTTC
TRBJ2-1 | TRBD2 | TRBV30 | medium-sized | CAWSLAGAQFF | TGTGCCTGGAGTTTAGCGGGAGCCCAGTTCTTC